This record concerns one TCR beta chain sequence. Clones were read by immunoSEQ multiplex PCR, and TCRdb kept only the in-frame ones, dropping some. The sample consists of approximately 110,000 clones, 88% of them appearing once. This record comes from a study of T cell responses to AZD1222 COVID-19 vaccine. The germline gives CDR1 LGHDT, CDR2 YNNKEL (reference sequence). V was pared by 1 base and J by 5 bases, with 17 bases between. The CDR3 contains 16 residues. This TCR came from an adult in good health. J is TRBJ2-5 and V is TRBV3-1 (or the pseudogene TRBV3-2), with D possibly TRBD2 on 5 matching bases. The sequencing here drew on peripheral blood, taken on day 0 of AZD1222 vaccination. The CDR3: CASSQGFWTEAETQYF. Here the CDR3 DNA reads TGTGCCAGCAGCCAAGGGTTTTGGACTGAAGCGGAGACCCAGTACTTC.